The 19 T cell receptor beta chains in this list originate from one sample, sequenced in a study of OX40 agonist ivuxolimab in advanced cancers. Profiling relied on immunoSEQ multiplex PCR, and the TCRdb table lists in-frame clones only, not all of them. The repertoire holds about 24,000 clones, roughly 80% seen once, with about 1.5% in the top ten. The material sequenced was CD4+ or CD8+ T cells sorted from blood, taken in a trial of the OX40 agonist ivuxolimab. The receptors were sampled from an adult with an advanced solid tumor such as melanoma, head and neck, liver or kidney cancer.

The V gene is TRBV5-1, the J gene TRBJ2-2; D call uncertain. With 0 bases removed from V and 0 bases from J, the gap between germline ends came to 9 bases. The CDR3 has 16 amino acids. In germline, CDR1 is SGHRS, CDR2 YFSETQ. The CDR3 DNA reads TGCGCCAGCAGCTTGGGACCGCCCCCGAACACCGGGGAGCTGTTTTTT. It encodes CASSLGPPPNTGELFF.

The chain combines TRBV2 with TRBJ1-1, with D uncertain. Deletions cut 7 bases from V and 0 bases from J, with 6 bases between. CDR1 is SNHLY, CDR2 FYNNEI, per germline. The CDR3 length is 12 residues. Here the CDR3 reads CASTYVNTEAFF. For the CDR3, the DNA is TGTGCCAGCACCTATGTGAACACTGAAGCTTTCTTT. Full variable domain (outside the CDR3, taken from reference TRBV2 and TRBJ1-1): EPEVTQTPSHQVTQMGQEVILRCVPISNHLYFYWYRQILGQKVEFLVSFYNNEISEKSEIFDDQFSVERPDGSNFTLKIRSTKLEDSAMYFCASTYVNTEAFFGQGTRLTVV.

This clone was observed a few times. The chain is built from TRBV2 and TRBJ2-3; D remains unclear. The CDR3 has 13 residues. Germline V CDR1 and CDR2: SNHLY, FYNNEI. V lost 8 bases to trimming and J lost 2 bases, with 11 bases between them. This chain's CDR3 is CASGEPFTDTQYF. The CDR3 nucleotides are TGTGCCAGCGGGGAACCCTTCACAGATACGCAGTATTTT.

The J gene is TRBJ2-7, the V gene TRBV5-6, with D possibly called TRBD1 or TRBD2 (6 bases each). V was trimmed by 1 base and J by 7 bases, leaving 18 bases between them. The CDR3 extends over 15 amino acids. Per the germline V gene, CDR1 is SGHDT and CDR2 is YYEEEE. The DNA of the CDR3 is TGTGCCAGCAGCTTGCGCAGGGTCAAAGGGGGGGAGCAGTACTTC. Protein sequence: CASSLRRVKGGEQYF.

In its sample, this clone was seen once. The chain is built from TRBV18 and TRBJ1-1; 7 bases are shared with TRBD1. The CDR3 totals 14 residues. CDR1 and CDR2 (germline): KGHSH, LQKENI. The V and J ends lost 4 bases and 4 bases, in that order; junction bases with no gene match: 6. The CDR3 protein is CASSRDSMGTEAFF. The CDR3, as DNA: TGTGCCAGCTCACGGGACAGTATGGGCACTGAAGCTTTCTTT.

Concerning this clone: At one boundary the junction diverges from the germline segment, which might be a read error. In DNA form, the CDR3 reads TGTGCCAGTAAAGACTACAATGGGCAGTTCTTC. It yields the protein CASKDYNGQFF. The V and J genes are TRBV19 and TRBJ2-1; maybe TRBD2 (5 bases). The germline gives CDR1 LNHDA, CDR2 SQIVND (reference sequence). This CDR3 comprises 11 residues.

In its sample, this clone was seen a few times. The rearrangement joins TRBV5-1 to TRBJ1-1; D gene uncertain. The V and J ends lost 2 bases and 0 bases respectively, with 8 bases between them. Germline assignment: CDR1 SGHRS and CDR2 YFSETQ. The CDR3 has 14 residues. CDR3 sequence: CASSLVRMNTEAFF. In DNA form, the CDR3 reads TGCGCCAGCAGCTTAGTACGGATGAACACTGAAGCTTTCTTT. Drawing the rest from reference TRBV5-1 and TRBJ1-1, the complete variable domain is KAGVTQTPRYLIKTRGQQVTLSCSPISGHRSVSWYQQTPGQGLQFLFEYFSETQRNKGNFPGRFSGRQFSNSRSEMNVSTLELGDSALYLCASSLVRMNTEAFFGQGTRLTVV.

The chain is built from TRBV10-2 and TRBJ2-7; TRBD2 aligns across 7 bases. Germline V CDR1 and CDR2: WSHSY, SAAADI. Germline trimming cut 4 bases from V and 4 bases from J; bases unmatched to any gene: 10. The CDR3 sequence is 15 residues long. The CDR3 coding sequence is TGCGCCAGCAGTGGTGGCCTCGCGGGAGCGTACGAGCAGTACTTC. It yields the protein CASSGGLAGAYEQYF.

There are a few counts of this clone. The rearrangement uses TRBV7-6 and TRBJ1-6; D remains unclear. CDR3 length: 15 residues. The V end was cut by 1 base, the J end by 2 bases, with 6 bases between. The germline V gene encodes CDR1 SGHVS and CDR2 FNYEAQ. CDR3 DNA sequence: TGTGCCAGCAGCTTAGGGGGTGCCTATAATTCACCCCTCCACTTT. Translation gives CASSLGGAYNSPLHF.

The rearrangement links TRBV15 to TRBJ1-2; 10 positions match TRBD1. The trim removed 2 bases at V and 6 bases at J, leaving 6 bases unmatched. CDR1 and CDR2 from the germline V gene are LNHNV and YYDKDF (reference sequence). The CDR3 contains 15 residues. The CDR3 DNA is TGTGCCACCAGCAGAACCCGGACAGGGGGAAATGGCTACACCTTC. Its protein is CATSRTRTGGNGYTF.

The chain recombines TRBV7-2 with TRBJ2-7, with D possibly being TRBD1 (5 bases). CDR1 SGHTA and CDR2 FQGNSA come from the germline V gene. Trimming stripped 5 bases from V and 1 base from J, with 12 bases between. The CDR3 runs to 14 residues. The DNA for the CDR3 is TGTGCCAGCAGCCACCGACAGCTATCCTACGAGCAGTACTTC. The encoded protein is CASSHRQLSYEQYF.

The chain recombines TRBV5-3 with TRBJ1-2; D unresolved. TRBV5-3 is labeled an ORF, and its function is uncertain. The CDR3 has 13 residues. The V and J ends lost 8 bases and 2 bases respectively, with 13 bases between them. This CDR3 reads CASGGLPNYGYTF. The CDR3 DNA is TGTGCCAGCGGCGGCCTCCCGAACTATGGCTACACCTTC.

This rearrangement joins TRBV18 to TRBJ2-1, with 10 bases identical to TRBD2. Germline CDR1 and CDR2: KGHSH and LQKENI. The CDR3 totals 16 residues. V gave up 2 bases and J gave up 5 bases; unmatched junction bases: 6. Here the CDR3 DNA reads TGTGCCAGCTCACCAAGAGAACTAGCGGGGAACAATGAGCAGTTCTTC. Protein sequence: CASSPRELAGNNEQFF.

The J gene is TRBJ2-2, the V gene TRBV7-9; 9 bases are shared with TRBD1. The CDR3 is 15 residues long. Germline loops: CDR1 SEHNR, CDR2 FQNEAQ (reference sequence). Unmatched junction bases numbered 5, after V lost 5 bases and J lost 4 bases. The DNA for the CDR3 is TGTGCCAGCAGCCTACAGGGGGCCAGCACCGGGGAGCTGTTTTTT. Its translation is CASSLQGASTGELFF.

This clone was seen a single time. V usage is TRBV27 and J usage is TRBJ1-2, with D possibly TRBD1 on 6 matching bases. V shed 4 bases and J shed 0 bases, with 12 bases lying between them. Germline V gene sequence: CDR1 MNHEY, CDR2 SMNVEV (reference sequence). The CDR3 spans 15 residues. This CDR3 reads CASSYTGSTNYGYTF. DNA of the CDR3: TGTGCCAGCAGTTATACAGGGTCGACTAACTATGGCTACACCTTC.

The chain couples TRBV4-2 to TRBJ2-5; 9 bases agree with TRBD1. The DNA matches TRBJ2-7 better at its end, which makes the J call doubtful. This CDR3 comprises 15 residues. Germline V gene sequence: CDR1 LGHNA, CDR2 YNFKEQ. In nucleotides, the CDR3 is TGTGCCAGCAGCCAAGATAAGGGACAGGGCTACGAGCAGTACTTC. Encoded protein: CASSQDKGQGYEQYF.

The DNA of the CDR3 is TGTGCCTGGAGTGCTATGACAGGTCGTAATTCACCCCTCCACTTT. Residues: CAWSAMTGRNSPLHF. The rearrangement links TRBV30 to TRBJ1-6; a possible D gene is TRBD1 (6 bases). With 1 base removed from V and 6 bases from J, the gap between germline ends came to 13 bases. Looked up from germline, CDR1 is GTSNPN and CDR2 is SVGIG (reference sequence). The CDR3 is 15 amino acids.

The gene calls are TRBV15 and TRBJ2-1, with D possibly matching TRBD2 (6 bases). With 3 bases removed from V and 7 bases from J, the gap between germline ends came to 10 bases. The CDR3 is made up of 13 amino acids. CDR1 is LNHNV, CDR2 YYDKDF, per germline (reference sequence). CDR3 in amino acids: CATSSRERNEQFF. Here the CDR3 DNA reads TGTGCCACCAGCAGCCGGGAGAGAAATGAGCAGTTCTTC.

This CDR3 is CASSRSGVKETQYF. As DNA, the CDR3 is TGTGCCAGCAGTCGCAGCGGAGTTAAGGAGACCCAGTACTTC. The chain links TRBV7-2 to TRBJ2-5, with D tentatively TRBD2 (5 bases). Germline CDR1 and CDR2: SGHTA and FQGNSA. This CDR3 contains 14 residues. The V and J ends lost 6 bases and 5 bases respectively, with 16 bases between them.